The present T cell receptor beta chain was sequenced within a study of blood T cell repertoires in COVID-19. Study background: Samples taken during acute and convalescent COVID-19 were collected in the United States, Italy and Spain. In each case, the material was cDNA or gDNA derived from T cells, B-cell-depleted T cells, or PBMCs.

Here immunoSEQ multiplex PCR was the method, and the copy in TCRdb shows in-frame clones only, minus some. The profile covers 25,000 to 30,000 clones, with around 96% appearing a single time and more than 3.5% taken by the ten largest. Germline CDR1 and CDR2: MNHEY and SVGAGI. V was pared by 2 bases and J by 7 bases, with 7 bases of the junction left unmatched. The CDR3 length is 15 residues. The sequence came from a human donor with active COVID-19. The donor label of this sample is uncertain. Source material: peripheral blood. The V gene is TRBV6-5, the J gene TRBJ2-7; 11 bases align to TRBD2. Written as DNA, the CDR3 is TGTGCCAGCAGTTACGCACTAGCGGGAGCGGGTGAGCAGTACTTC. Its translation is CASSYALAGAGEQYF.